This passage covers 29 T cell receptor beta chains from one sample sequenced in a study of CD8 T cell repertoires and HIV-1 epitope variants. Their antigen targets remain unknown. Sequencing was performed with immunoSEQ multiplex PCR; in TCRdb, only in-frame clones are kept and a portion is missing. The table shows 2,500 to 3,000 clones, with 70% to 85% occurring only once. What was sequenced was cultured CD8+ T cells derived from PBMCs. The receptors were gathered from a male donor with HIV.

DNA of the CDR3: TGTGCTAGTGGCCAGAACACCGGGGAGCTGTTTTTT. Translating it yields CASGQNTGELFF. V is TRBV12-5 and J is TRBJ2-2; no clear D. The CDR3 is 12 amino acids. The germline V and J ends were trimmed by 6 bases and 1 base, with 3 bases remaining between them. The germline V gene encodes CDR1 LGHNT and CDR2 FRNRAP.

The chain is built from TRBV5-1 and TRBJ2-7; D is possibly TRBD1 (5 bases). Germline loops: CDR1 SGHRS, CDR2 YFSETQ. Between the trimmed V and J ends, which lost 7 bases and 1 base, there was a span of 9 bases. The CDR3 has 12 residues. CDR3 DNA: TGCGCCAGCGAAGGGGATTCCTACGAGCAGTACTTC. It is translated as CASEGDSYEQYF.

Here the CDR3 DNA reads TGTGCCAGCAGTTTCGAAAGCGGGAACTACGAGCAGTACTTC. Encoded protein: CASSFESGNYEQYF. This chain connects TRBV27 to TRBJ2-7, with 7 nucleotides matching TRBD2. The V gene end was trimmed by 3 bases and the J gene end by 3 bases; junction bases not matched to a gene: 5. CDR3 length: 14 amino acids. Germline CDR1 reads MNHEY; CDR2 reads SMNVEV (reference sequence).

V is TRBV28 and J is TRBJ2-7; D is perhaps TRBD1 (6 bases). The CDR3 extends over 15 amino acids. Trimming took 5 bases from V and 2 from J, leaving 16 bases between them. Germline V CDR1 and CDR2: MDHEN, SYDVKM. This CDR3 reads CASSPRRTAPYEQYF. The CDR3 nucleotides read TGTGCCAGCAGTCCAAGACGGACAGCCCCCTACGAGCAGTACTTC. Full variable domain (outside the CDR3, taken from reference TRBV28 and TRBJ2-7): DVKVTQSSRYLVKRTGEKVFLECVQDMDHENMFWYRQDPGLGLRLIYFSYDVKMKEKGDIPEGYSVSREKKERFSLILESASTNQTSMYLCASSPRRTAPYEQYFGPGTRLTVT.

The chain carries TRBV11-3 and TRBJ2-3, with 8 nucleotides matching TRBD1. The V segment lost 5 bases and the J segment 2 bases; nucleotides outside the gene matches: 6. The CDR3 loop spans 15 amino acids. Germline lookup yields CDR1 SGHNT and CDR2 YENEEA. DNA of the CDR3: TGTGCCAGCAGCCCAGGACAGGGCAACACAGATACGCAGTATTTT. Encoded protein: CASSPGQGNTDTQYF.

The rearrangement links TRBV30 to TRBJ1-2; D perhaps matches TRBD1 (5 bases). Germline lookup yields CDR1 GTSNPN and CDR2 SVGIG (reference sequence). V was trimmed by 1 base and J by 4 bases, leaving 16 bases between them. The CDR3 spans 15 residues. The CDR3 region has the DNA TGTGCCTGGAGTGGACGGGACGCTTGGACCTATGGCTACACCTTC. Translating it yields CAWSGRDAWTYGYTF.

The V call is TRBV27, the J call TRBJ1-2; 7 nucleotides align to TRBD1. V trimming: 6 bases; J trimming: 4 bases; junction bases outside the gene matches: 11. There are 15 residues in the CDR3. The germline V gene has CDR1 MNHEY and CDR2 SMNVEV (reference sequence). For the CDR3, the DNA is TGTGCCAGCAGGGAAAGGGACAGTAACTTCTATGGCTACACCTTC. It encodes CASRERDSNFYGYTF.

V gene TRBV14 combines with J gene TRBJ2-5; TRBD2 might be the D (6 bases). The germline V gene has CDR1 SGHDN and CDR2 FVKESK. The CDR3 consists of 15 residues. V lost 5 bases, J lost 4 bases, and 17 bases lay in between. The CDR3 DNA sequence: TGTGCCAGCAGCTCTCGCCGGGGGAAGAGAGAGACCCAGTACTTC. This translates into CASSSRRGKRETQYF.

This chain links TRBV6-5 with TRBJ2-5, with 11 bases matching TRBD2. CDR3 length equals 16 residues. The J segment lost 1 base and the V segment lost 0 bases, leaving 1 base of the junction unmatched. Germline V CDR1 and CDR2: MNHEY, SVGAGI. The CDR3 loop reads CASSYSGTSGQETQYF. The CDR3 nucleotides read TGTGCCAGCAGTTACTCCGGGACTAGCGGCCAAGAGACCCAGTACTTC.

This clone was observed a few times. The chain recombines TRBV27 with TRBJ2-7, with TRBD1 matching over 7 bases. CDR1 is MNHEY, CDR2 SMNVEV, per germline (reference sequence). V was clipped by 3 bases and J by 6 bases; unmatched bases: 5. There are 13 residues in the CDR3. CDR3: CASSLTGLSEQYF. In DNA, the CDR3 is TGTGCCAGCAGTTTGACAGGGCTCAGCGAGCAGTACTTC.

The chain joins TRBV14 to TRBJ1-1; D is uncertain. Trimming stripped 1 base from V and 4 bases from J, with 10 bases between. This CDR3 has 14 amino acids. Germline V gives CDR1 SGHDN, CDR2 FVKESK. CDR3 nucleotide sequence: TGTGCCAGCAGCCAAGTTGAAGCGGGCACTGAAGCTTTCTTT. This encodes CASSQVEAGTEAFF. Full variable domain (rest looked up from reference TRBV14 and TRBJ1-1): EAGVTQFPSHSVIEKGQTVTLRCDPISGHDNLYWYRRVMGKEIKFLLHFVKESKQDESGMPNNRFLAERTGGTYSTLKVQPAELEDSGVYFCASSQVEAGTEAFFGQGTRLTVV.

The chain joins TRBV2 to TRBJ1-5, with 8 nucleotides matching TRBD1. The V gene end was trimmed by 4 bases and the J gene end by 4 bases; junction bases not matched to a gene: 6. The germline V gene encodes CDR1 SNHLY and CDR2 FYNNEI. The CDR3 has 15 residues. The CDR3 loop reads CASSADRVVNQPQHF. CDR3 nucleotide sequence: TGTGCCAGCAGTGCGGACAGGGTGGTTAATCAGCCCCAGCATTTT.

This rearrangement joins TRBV28 to TRBJ2-1, with 7 positions matching TRBD2. Germline V gives CDR1 MDHEN, CDR2 SYDVKM. The CDR3 is 12 residues long. The J segment lost 9 bases and the V segment lost 2 bases, leaving 1 base of the junction unmatched. This chain's CDR3 is CASSLGEGEQFF. In nucleotides, the CDR3 is TGTGCCAGCAGTTTAGGGGAGGGTGAGCAGTTCTTC. Filled out from reference TRBV28 and TRBJ2-1, the complete variable domain reads DVKVTQSSRYLVKRTGEKVFLECVQDMDHENMFWYRQDPGLGLRLIYFSYDVKMKEKGDIPEGYSVSREKKERFSLILESASTNQTSMYLCASSLGEGEQFFGPGTRLTVL.

The J gene is TRBJ1-1, the V gene TRBV10-3; 7 nucleotides match TRBD1. This CDR3 is built from 16 residues. The germline V gene has CDR1 ENHRY and CDR2 SYGVKD. After removal of 4 bases from V and 7 bases from J, the junction contained 15 bases not matched to a gene. The CDR3 nucleotides are TGTGCCATCAGTGCCGGAGACGCGGGGACAGCTGATGAAGCTTTCTTT. Protein sequence: CAISAGDAGTADEAFF.

The chain carries TRBV9 and TRBJ1-2, with D hard to call. Trimming removed 5 bases at V and 8 bases at J, with 10 bases between. The germline V gene encodes CDR1 SGDLS and CDR2 YYNGEE. This CDR3 has 11 amino acids. For the CDR3, the DNA is TGTGCCAGCAGGGAGATGGGGGGCTACACCTTC. It specifies CASREMGGYTF.

V usage is TRBV4-3 and J usage is TRBJ1-5, with unresolved D. The CDR3 totals 14 residues. The germline V gene encodes CDR1 LGHNA and CDR2 YSLEER. The ends were cut back, 0 bases at V and 7 bases at J, with 10 bases in the middle. The CDR3 region has the DNA TGCGCCAGCAGCCAAGAGGTAGGTCTGCAGCCCCAGCATTTT. Protein: CASSQEVGLQPQHF.

V and J are TRBV5-1 and TRBJ2-4; D unresolved. The length of the CDR3 is 13 residues. With 5 bases removed from V and 5 bases from J, the gap between germline ends came to 11 bases. Germline V lookup: CDR1 SGHRS, CDR2 YFSETQ. The CDR3 reads CASRILAENIQYF. Written as DNA, the CDR3 is TGCGCCAGCAGGATACTGGCGGAAAACATTCAGTACTTC.

The rearrangement links TRBV5-1 to TRBJ2-3, with 15 nucleotides matching TRBD2. The CDR3 runs 19 residues. V shed 3 bases, J shed 6 bases, and the junction held 14 bases outside the gene matches. From germline, CDR1 is SGHRS and CDR2 YFSETQ. CDR3 bases: TGCGCCAGCAGCTCAAATCCCGGGACTAGCGGGAGGTCCGCGGATACGCAGTATTTT. Translating gives CASSSNPGTSGRSADTQYF.

This clone was seen only a few times. The chain joins TRBV27 to TRBJ1-5; D unresolved. The V end lost 2 bases, the J end lost 0 bases, and 8 bases lay between the germline ends. The CDR3 totals 15 residues. CDR1 and CDR2 from the germline V gene are MNHEY and SMNVEV (reference sequence). CDR3 bases: TGTGCCAGCAGTTTAGACGGAGATAGCAATCAGCCCCAGCATTTT. Translated: CASSLDGDSNQPQHF.

The V and J genes are TRBV6-1 and TRBJ1-1; maybe TRBD1 (5 bases). The CDR3 runs 15 residues. Germline V lookup: CDR1 MNHNS, CDR2 SASEGT. Trimming shortened V by 5 bases and J by 4 bases, and 17 bases separated the two germline ends. The CDR3 nucleotides read TGTGCCAGCAGTTCCATGGGGACCGGGAGCACTGAAGCTTTCTTT. As protein: CASSSMGTGSTEAFF.

The chain links TRBV28 to TRBJ1-5; D is unresolved. Trimming cost V 7 bases and J 2 bases, with 18 bases left between them. CDR3 length equals 16 residues. CDR1 and CDR2 from the germline V gene are MDHEN and SYDVKM. DNA of the CDR3: TGTGCCAGCACCCACCCCCCCACCCAGGGCAATCAGCCCCAGCATTTT. Translated, it gives CASTHPPTQGNQPQHF.

In this sample, this clone turned up once. This chain connects TRBV5-4 to TRBJ1-1; possible D gene TRBD1, 6 bases. The CDR3 is made up of 15 amino acids. With 0 bases removed from V and 5 bases from J, the gap between germline ends came to 14 bases. Looked up from germline, CDR1 is SGHNT and CDR2 is YYREEE (reference sequence). The CDR3 DNA reads as TGTGCCAGCAGCTTGGAAGCAGGGGTTGGTACTGAAGCTTTCTTT. Encoded protein: CASSLEAGVGTEAFF.

The chain carries TRBV13 and TRBJ2-7; the D is unclear. This CDR3 has 12 residues. The germline gives CDR1 PRHDT, CDR2 FYEKMQ (reference sequence). V was cut by 0 bases and J by 6 bases, with 6 bases left in between. CDR3 sequence reads: CASSLGGPEQYF. The CDR3 coding sequence is TGTGCCAGCAGCTTAGGGGGCCCCGAGCAGTACTTC.

The chain employs TRBV28 and TRBJ2-7, with a possible D match to TRBD1 (6 bases). Looked up from germline, CDR1 is MDHEN and CDR2 is SYDVKM. V was cut by 5 bases and J by 1 base, with 18 bases left in between. The CDR3 is 16 amino acids. In nucleotides, the CDR3 is TGTGCCAGCAGTCCAACCCTTCGACAGGTTTCCTACGAGCAGTACTTC. Translated, it gives CASSPTLRQVSYEQYF.

The table lists this clone with a few counts. V and J are TRBV6-5 and TRBJ2-2; TRBD2 matches at 10 bases. The germline V gene has CDR1 MNHEY and CDR2 SVGAGI. J gave up 2 bases and V 4 bases, and 1 base lay outside the gene matches. The CDR3 length is 15 residues. CDR3 in amino acids: CASSWTSGNTGELFF. In DNA, the CDR3 is TGTGCCAGCAGTTGGACTAGCGGAAACACCGGGGAGCTGTTTTTT.

J is TRBJ2-5 and V is TRBV4-1; TRBD1 aligns across 8 bases. Per germline, CDR1 MGHRA and CDR2 YSYEKL. The trim removed 6 bases at V and 0 bases at J, leaving 12 bases unmatched. This CDR3 spans 17 amino acids. The CDR3 sequence: CASSTWGTGPYQETQYF. The CDR3 bases are TGCGCCAGCAGTACTTGGGGGACAGGACCATACCAAGAGACCCAGTACTTC.

This chain connects TRBV5-1 to TRBJ2-5; 10 bases are shared with TRBD2. Unmatched junction bases numbered 8, after V lost 7 bases and J lost 5 bases. This CDR3 is 14 amino acids long. Germline loops: CDR1 SGHRS, CDR2 YFSETQ. The CDR3, as DNA: TGCGCCAGCGGGGGCCTAGCGGGGGCGGAGACCCAGTACTTC. It specifies CASGGLAGAETQYF.

J is TRBJ2-2 and V is TRBV10-1; no firm D call. V lost 4 bases to trimming and J lost 5 bases, with 8 bases between them. The CDR3 runs to 13 residues. Germline V CDR1 and CDR2: WNHNN, SYGVQD (reference sequence). The CDR3: CASSGVNTGELFF. CDR3 coding DNA: TGCGCCAGCAGTGGCGTAAATACCGGGGAGCTGTTTTTT.

The chain recombines TRBV6-1 with TRBJ2-5; TRBD2 aligns across 11 bases. The CDR3 has 19 amino acids. Germline trimming cut 2 bases from V and 0 bases from J; bases unmatched to any gene: 11. Germline V gives CDR1 MNHNS, CDR2 SASEGT. The CDR3 DNA reads as TGTGCCAGCAGTGAAAAACTAGCGGGAGCGTTAGGGTACCAAGAGACCCAGTACTTC. Its translation: CASSEKLAGALGYQETQYF.